A single sample gave rise to the 22 T cell receptor beta chains below, sequenced in a study of blood T cells in healthy people across ages. For the second PCR, which ran for roughly 7 to 11 cycles, a sample-barcoded 5' primer and a J-beta primer mix were used. TCRdb re-analysed the 5' RACE reads in MiXCR, keeping a single row per CDR3 protein. Of about 930,000 distinct CDR3 sequences in the sample, 25% to 35% were seen once. The data were also submitted as part of a second study, on T cells of mothers and their children.

The sample consisted of blood. The source is a woman aged 40 to 49 in good health.

To note about this clonotype: Relative to the germline gene, one junction end is altered; a read error may explain this. The chain links TRBV5-6 to TRBJ2-5, with 9 bases lining up with TRBD1. The CDR3 runs 14 residues. In germline, CDR1 is SGHDT, CDR2 YYEEEE. As DNA, the CDR3 is TGTGCCAGCAGCCTACAGGGGGCAAAAGAGACCCATTACTTC. Its translation: CASSLQGAKETHYF. The full variable domain, its missing parts supplied by reference TRBV5-6 and TRBJ2-5, is DAGVTQSPTHLIKTRGQQVTLRCSPKSGHDTVSWYQQALGQGPQFIFQYYEEEERQRGNFPDRFSGHQFPNYSSELNVNALLLGDSALYLCASSLQGAKETHYFGPGTRLLVL.

V and J are TRBV3-1 and TRBJ2-3; 7 positions match TRBD2. CDR1 is LGHDT, CDR2 YNNKEL, per germline (reference sequence). This CDR3 comprises 16 residues. Trimming at V came to 0 bases and at J to 1 base, leaving 4 bases not matched to a gene. The DNA for the CDR3 is TGTGCCAGCAGCCAAGAGGCGGGGAGGGGCACAGATACGCAGTATTTT. Translated: CASSQEAGRGTDTQYF.

At least ten counts were recorded for this clonotype. The chain combines TRBV7-9 with TRBJ1-1; D unresolved. This CDR3 comprises 14 residues. V lost 5 bases to trimming and J lost 3 bases, with 13 bases between them. Looked up from germline, CDR1 is SEHNR and CDR2 is FQNEAQ (reference sequence). CDR3 nucleotide sequence: TGTGCCAGCAGCCCGGAGCAAGGCCACACTGAAGCTTTCTTT. Translating gives CASSPEQGHTEAFF.

V usage is TRBV20-1 and J usage is TRBJ2-1, with a tentative D call TRBD1 (5 bases). The J call is doubtful: the DNA matches TRBJ2-7 better. The CDR3 covers 14 residues. Germline CDR1 is DFQATT and CDR2 is SNEGSKA (reference sequence). DNA for the CDR3: TGCAGTGCTAGATTGGGGCGAACCTACAATGAGCAGTACTTC. This translates into CSARLGRTYNEQYF.

The CDR3 loop is CASSSDRASRNEQFF. DNA for the CDR3: TGCGCCAGCAGCTCTGACAGGGCGTCTCGGAATGAGCAGTTCTTC. The V and J genes are TRBV5-1 and TRBJ2-1, with 7 bases that match TRBD1. Germline V gene lookup returns CDR1 SGHRS and CDR2 YFSETQ. The CDR3 sequence is 15 residues long. V dropped 3 bases and J dropped 7; count of bases not matched to a gene: 10.

This rearrangement joins TRBV7-8 to TRBJ1-5; D may be TRBD1 (6 bases). The germline V gene has CDR1 SGHVS and CDR2 FQNEAQ. V lost 1 base and J 4 bases, leaving 11 bases between the germline ends. The CDR3 is 15 residues long. The CDR3 sequence is CASSLERGGNQPQHF. For the CDR3, the DNA is TGTGCCAGCAGCTTAGAGAGGGGGGGGAATCAGCCCCAGCATTTT.

This clonotype turned up a few times. The rearrangement links TRBV2 to TRBJ1-2, with 7 bases lining up with TRBD1. The CDR3 spans 16 residues. Germline CDR1 SNHLY, CDR2 FYNNEI. J was trimmed by 0 bases and V by 2 bases; bases with no gene match: 6. In nucleotides, the CDR3 is TGTGCCAGCAGTGAATTTTCAGGGGGAGCTAACTATGGCTACACCTTC. Protein sequence: CASSEFSGGANYGYTF.

The chain links TRBV28 to TRBJ1-6; the D gene is possibly TRBD1 (5 bases). V was pared by 6 bases and J by 10 bases, with 16 bases between. CDR1 and CDR2 from the germline V gene are MDHEN and SYDVKM. The CDR3 is made up of 14 amino acids. CDR3 sequence: CASSSGGVGSPLHF. The CDR3 DNA reads TGTGCCAGCAGCTCCGGGGGGGTTGGCTCACCCCTCCACTTT.

The V gene is TRBV11-2, the J gene TRBJ2-1; D gene uncertain. CDR3 size: 15 residues. The germline CDR1 and CDR2 sequences are SGHAT and FQNNGV. The germline V and J ends were trimmed by 3 bases and 0 bases, with 9 bases remaining between them. Here the CDR3 DNA reads TGTGCCAGCAGCTTCGGGCTGAGCTCCTACAATGAGCAGTTCTTC. This codes for CASSFGLSSYNEQFF.

The CDR3 DNA sequence: TGTGCCAGCAGTGAAGCGCTCGGACAGGGAGTTTGGGGTCAGCCCCAGCATTTT. This gives the protein CASSEALGQGVWGQPQHF. J is TRBJ1-5 and V is TRBV2, with 8 bases matching TRBD1. From germline, CDR1 is SNHLY and CDR2 FYNNEI. This CDR3 is built from 18 residues. V lost 0 bases to trimming and J lost 6 bases; unmatched junction nucleotides: 13.

This clonotype was detected a few times. The V call is TRBV29-1, the J call TRBJ1-1; D not resolved. CDR3 length: 12 amino acids. Germline V gives CDR1 SQVTM, CDR2 ANQGSEA. V was pared by 4 bases and J by 0 bases, with 6 bases between. The CDR3 DNA is TGCAGCGTTGGGACGGTGAACACTGAAGCTTTCTTT. Translation: CSVGTVNTEAFF.

This clonotype is labeled medium-sized. The J gene is TRBJ2-7, the V gene TRBV7-2; D possibly corresponds to TRBD1 (5 bases). The CDR3 spans 13 residues. Germline V lookup: CDR1 SGHTA, CDR2 FQGNSA. V lost 2 bases, J lost 7 bases, and 12 bases lay in between. For the CDR3, the DNA is TGTGCCAGCAGCTTATCCCAGGGTTCGGAGCAGTACTTC. Protein sequence: CASSLSQGSEQYF.

V is TRBV20-1 and J is TRBJ1-5; a possible D gene is TRBD1 (5 bases). This CDR3 contains 14 residues. Per germline, CDR1 DFQATT and CDR2 SNEGSKA (reference sequence). Trimming left V 5 bases short and J 2 bases short, with 13 bases between. The CDR3 is CSAGRRGGNQPQHF. The CDR3 nucleotides are TGCAGTGCTGGCCGGAGGGGTGGCAATCAGCCCCAGCATTTT.

Concerning this clonotype: A read error is possible here, since a much larger clone lies one base away. V is TRBV7-2 and J is TRBJ2-1, with D unclear. The CDR3 has 12 residues. From germline, CDR1 is SGHTA and CDR2 FQGNSA. The CDR3 spells CAGSLVEDEQFF. The CDR3, as DNA: TGTGCCGGCAGCTTAGTAGAAGATGAGCAGTTCTTC.

V usage is TRBV20-1 and J usage is TRBJ2-5; D gene ambiguous. From germline, CDR1 is DFQATT and CDR2 SNEGSKA (reference sequence). The CDR3 runs 13 residues. Between the trimmed V and J ends, which lost 4 bases and 1 base, there was a span of 10 bases. The DNA of the CDR3 is TGCAGTGCTACTTACGGCCTCCAAGAGACCCAGTACTTC. The encoded protein is CSATYGLQETQYF.

This clonotype showed up just a few times. At one end, the junction sequence differs from germline, possibly due to a read error. This chain uses TRBV7-2 with TRBJ1-2, with TRBD1 matching 7 bases. This CDR3 is built from 16 residues. Germline-derived CDR1 and CDR2 are SGHTA and FQGNSA. CDR3: CAGSLTFLQGDYGYTF. For the CDR3, the DNA is TGTGCCGGCAGCTTGACTTTTCTCCAGGGGGACTATGGCTACACCTTC. Combining the CDR3 with reference TRBV7-2 and TRBJ1-2 gives the whole variable domain GAGVSQSPSNKVTEKGKDVELRCDPISGHTALYWYRQSLGQGLEFLIYFQGNSAPDKSGLPSDRFSAERTGGSVSTLTIQRTQQEDSAVYLCAGSLTFLQGDYGYTFGSGTRLTVV.

This clonotype was seen at least ten times. The rearrangement links TRBV2 to TRBJ2-5; D may be TRBD1 (6 bases). The CDR3 runs to 16 residues. Germline CDR1 is SNHLY and CDR2 is FYNNEI. V shed 0 bases and J shed 2 bases, with 13 bases lying between them. CDR3 DNA: TGTGCCAGCAGTGAAGCTGTGGGACACCAACAAGAGACCCAGTACTTC. This codes for CASSEAVGHQQETQYF. The full variable domain, in which reference TRBV2 and TRBJ2-5 provide the parts outside the CDR3, is EPEVTQTPSHQVTQMGQEVILRCVPISNHLYFYWYRQILGQKVEFLVSFYNNEISEKSEIFDDQFSVERPDGSNFTLKIRSTKLEDSAMYFCASSEAVGHQQETQYFGPGTRLLVL.

The chain carries TRBV20-1 and TRBJ1-5; D gene unclear. CDR1 and CDR2 from the germline V gene are DFQATT and SNEGSKA (reference sequence). The CDR3 consists of 13 residues. With 7 bases removed from V and 4 bases from J, the gap between germline ends came to 14 bases. This CDR3 reads CSVADLGNQPQHF. CDR3 DNA: TGCAGTGTCGCTGATTTGGGTAATCAGCCCCAGCATTTT.

As regards this clonotype: One base away lies a much larger clone, so this may be a sequencing read error. This rearrangement joins TRBV21-1 to TRBJ2-7; no DNA check was done on the table's D call, TRBD1. TRBV21-1 is a documented pseudogene. CDR3 length: 14 amino acids. CDR3 residues: CASSPRTEFYKQYF. The CDR3 DNA reads as TGTGCCAGCAGCCCCCGGACAGAGTTCTACAAGCAGTACTTC.

There are a few counts of this clonotype. This chain links TRBV2 with TRBJ1-5; 7 nucleotides agree with TRBD1. The germline V gene encodes CDR1 SNHLY and CDR2 FYNNEI. This CDR3 contains 15 residues. Trimming cost V 2 bases and J 6 bases; bases outside gene matches: 7. In DNA form, the CDR3 reads TGTGCCAGCAGTGAATGGGCAGGGGGTCGTCAGCCCCAGCATTTT. This codes for CASSEWAGGRQPQHF.

The chain carries TRBV20-1 and TRBJ1-1; no clear D. The CDR3 has 12 amino acids. The germline gives CDR1 DFQATT, CDR2 SNEGSKA (reference sequence). V was shortened by 5 bases and J by 8 bases, with 15 bases between the two germline ends. CDR3 nucleotide sequence: TGCAGTGCTGTACCCCCCGCAAAAGAAGCTTTCTTT. As protein: CSAVPPAKEAFF.

This clonotype was counted many times. The chain employs TRBV20-1 and TRBJ2-3, with 9 nucleotides matching TRBD1. CDR1 and CDR2 (germline): DFQATT, SNEGSKA (reference sequence). V trimming: 4 bases; J trimming: 10 bases; junction bases outside the gene matches: 15. The CDR3 contains 15 residues. CDR3 in amino acids: CSANHFYRGQRSQYF. The DNA for the CDR3 is TGCAGTGCTAACCATTTCTACAGGGGGCAAAGGTCGCAGTATTTT.